Below are 24 T cell receptor beta chains sequenced from a single sample in a study of blood T cell repertoires in COVID-19. Here immunoSEQ multiplex PCR was the method, and the copy in TCRdb shows in-frame clones only, minus some. Of some 56,000 clones listed, about 83% are singletons. Sample: peripheral blood. The receptors originated from a woman at least 80 years old with acute or convalescent COVID-19.

This clone was counted between two and nine times. The CDR3 DNA follows: TGTGCCAGCAGCTTGGCTGCAGAGAACACTGAAGCTTTCTTT. Residues: CASSLAAENTEAFF. The chain links TRBV5-6 to TRBJ1-1; D is unresolved. The CDR3 contains 14 residues. Germline CDR1 is SGHDT and CDR2 is YYEEEE. The V end lost 0 bases, the J end lost 1 base, and 7 bases lay between the germline ends.

The chain carries TRBV20-1 and TRBJ1-2; possible D gene TRBD1, 5 bases. This CDR3 has 11 residues. Germline CDR1 DFQATT, CDR2 SNEGSKA (reference sequence). Trimming cost V 6 bases and J 9 bases, with 14 bases left between them. CDR3 in amino acids: CSAGIGGRYTF. For the CDR3, the DNA is TGCAGTGCCGGAATCGGGGGACGCTACACCTTC.

This clone was recorded only once. The rearrangement joins TRBV18 to TRBJ2-2; 7 bases are a match to TRBD2. The CDR3 is 16 amino acids. The trim removed 6 bases at V and 2 bases at J, leaving 9 bases unmatched. CDR1 KGHSH and CDR2 LQKENI come from the germline V gene. Written as DNA, the CDR3 is TGTGCCAGCTCCCTGTGGGCTAGCGGTAACACCGGGGAGCTGTTTTTT. It translates to CASSLWASGNTGELFF.

The genes are TRBV3-1 (or the pseudogene TRBV3-2) and TRBJ2-7; 7 positions match TRBD1. Germline trimming cut 5 bases from V and 0 bases from J; bases unmatched to any gene: 7. CDR1 and CDR2 (germline): LGHDT, YNNKEL (reference sequence). The CDR3 sequence is 15 residues long. The CDR3: CASSDAGGSSYEQYF. The CDR3 nucleotides read TGTGCCAGCAGCGACGCAGGGGGAAGCTCCTACGAGCAGTACTTC.

This chain joins TRBV7-3 and TRBJ1-2; a weak D match, TRBD1 (6 bases). Looked up from germline, CDR1 is SGHTA and CDR2 is FQGTGA. The length of the CDR3 is 13 residues. V was trimmed by 3 bases and J by 8 bases, leaving 13 bases between them. CDR3 in amino acids: CASSLGGLVGYTF. DNA for the CDR3: TGTGCCAGCAGCTTGGGGGGGCTAGTCGGCTACACCTTC.

This chain links TRBV4-2 with TRBJ1-5, with D perhaps matching TRBD1 (6 bases). Trimming took 0 bases from V and 4 from J, leaving 13 bases between them. The V gene's germline CDR1 is LGHNA and CDR2 YNFKEQ. The CDR3 has 16 residues. CDR3 bases: TGTGCCAGCAGCCAAGAAGGAACAGGGCGGAATCAGCCCCAGCATTTT. It is translated as CASSQEGTGRNQPQHF.

The CDR3 spells CASSTTSGGVYEQYF. The CDR3 DNA is TGTGCCAGTAGTACCACCAGCGGGGGAGTCTACGAGCAGTACTTC. The chain combines TRBV19 with TRBJ2-7; 8 nucleotides agree with TRBD2. The CDR3 covers 15 residues. The V and J ends lost 4 bases and 3 bases, in that order; junction bases with no gene match: 8. Germline V gene sequence: CDR1 LNHDA, CDR2 SQIVND (reference sequence).

The chain couples TRBV19 to TRBJ2-3, with 15 bases identical to TRBD2. The CDR3 covers 19 residues. Germline V gene data show CDR1 as LNHDA and CDR2 as SQIVND (reference sequence). J was trimmed by 0 bases and V by 5 bases; bases with no gene match: 9. CDR3 DNA: TGTGCCAGTAGTCTTGCCTGGACTAGCGGGGGGGCTAGCACAGATACGCAGTATTTT. This sequence encodes CASSLAWTSGGASTDTQYF.

The chain uses TRBV6-5 and TRBJ2-7; possible D gene TRBD1, 5 bases. V lost 0 bases and J 0 bases, leaving 6 bases between the germline ends. The CDR3 length is 14 residues. The germline V gene has CDR1 MNHEY and CDR2 SVGAGI. This CDR3 is CASSYSTASYEQYF. Here the CDR3 DNA reads TGTGCCAGCAGTTACTCGACAGCCTCCTACGAGCAGTACTTC.

The chain carries TRBV24-1 and TRBJ1-2, with D tentatively TRBD1 (5 bases). The CDR3 extends over 14 amino acids. V was cut by 3 bases and J by 2 bases, with 9 bases left in between. Looked up from germline, CDR1 is KGHDR and CDR2 is SFDVKD. CDR3 in DNA: TGTGCCACCAGTGATGGGGCTTCCAACTATGGCTACACCTTC. Encoded protein: CATSDGASNYGYTF.

Only one count was recorded for this clone. The chain employs TRBV5-1 and TRBJ2-3, with D tentatively TRBD1 (6 bases). This CDR3 region has 17 residues. The V end lost 4 bases, the J end lost 1 base, and 19 bases lay between the germline ends. Germline V gene data show CDR1 as SGHRS and CDR2 as YFSETQ. The CDR3 DNA reads as TGCGCCAGCAGCCCGGGCTTACAGGGTGGAGGCACAGATACGCAGTATTTT. It is translated as CASSPGLQGGGTDTQYF.

This rearrangement joins TRBV19 to TRBJ1-2, with 8 bases aligning to TRBD1. With V trimmed by 5 bases and J by 4 bases, 15 bases remained unmatched. The CDR3 covers 17 residues. Germline CDR1 reads LNHDA; CDR2 reads SQIVND (reference sequence). CDR3 residues: CASSFPGQVLKGYGYTF. CDR3 nucleotide sequence: TGTGCCAGTAGTTTCCCGGGACAGGTTTTGAAGGGCTATGGCTACACCTTC. The full variable domain, with the rest looked up from reference TRBV19 and TRBJ1-2, is DGGITQSPKYLFRKEGQNVTLSCEQNLNHDAMYWYRQDPGQGLRLIYYSQIVNDFQKGDIAEGYSVSREKKESFPLTVTSAQKNPTAFYLCASSFPGQVLKGYGYTFGSGTRLTVV.

This clone has just one count. This sequence joins TRBV6-6 and TRBJ2-7; D is possibly TRBD1 (6 bases). This CDR3 contains 16 residues. The germline V gene has CDR1 MNHNY and CDR2 SVGAGI (reference sequence). V lost 4 bases and J lost 0, with 16 bases in between. The CDR3, as DNA: TGTGCCAGCAGTTCACACAGGGCCCAGAGCTCCTACGAGCAGTACTTC. This translates into CASSSHRAQSSYEQYF.

The chain recombines TRBV23-1 with TRBJ2-1, with TRBD2 as a possible D gene (6 bases). TRBV23-1 is given ORF status, its function remaining uncertain. There are 18 residues in the CDR3. V was trimmed by 2 bases and J by 6 bases, leaving 23 bases between them. The DNA for the CDR3 is TGCGCCAGCAGTCAACGCCCTAGCGCCCCATCATCCGTCAATGAGCAGTTCTTC. Translation: CASSQRPSAPSSVNEQFF.

V gene TRBV10-3 combines with J gene TRBJ1-1; a possible D gene is TRBD1 (6 bases). Trimming stripped 1 base from V and 4 bases from J, with 10 bases between. This CDR3 has 14 residues. The germline CDR1 and CDR2 sequences are ENHRY and SYGVKD. CDR3 in amino acids: CAISEFIGGTEAFF. The CDR3 DNA reads TGTGCCATCAGTGAGTTTATAGGGGGCACTGAAGCTTTCTTT.

The CDR3 DNA reads as TGTGCCAGCAAAAAGGGGACAGGGAGTTATGGCTACACCTTC. Translating it yields CASKKGTGSYGYTF. This chain joins TRBV6-4 and TRBJ1-2; 9 bases are a match to TRBD1. The ends lost 7 bases at V and 5 bases at J; junction bases unmatched: 8. Germline loops: CDR1 MRHNA, CDR2 SNTAGT. There are 14 residues in the CDR3.

V gene TRBV9 combines with J gene TRBJ2-2, with D unresolved. V dropped 0 bases and J dropped 8 bases, with 8 bases sitting between them. CDR1 and CDR2 from the germline V gene are SGDLS and YYNGEE. This CDR3 spans 13 amino acids. CDR3 DNA sequence: TGTGCCAGCAGCGTAGCCATACAAGGGGAGCTGTTTTTT. Translated, it gives CASSVAIQGELFF.

This chain connects TRBV7-3 to TRBJ2-1; the D is unclear. There are 12 residues in the CDR3. Germline CDR1 and CDR2: SGHTA and FQGTGA. V was clipped by 2 bases and J by 5 bases, with 4 bases between them. CDR3 sequence (DNA): TGTGCCAGCAGCTTACTAGACAATGAGCAGTTCTTC. Protein product: CASSLLDNEQFF.

V gene TRBV19 combines with J gene TRBJ1-4; D perhaps matches TRBD1 (5 bases). Germline CDR1 and CDR2: LNHDA and SQIVND (reference sequence). V was pared by 10 bases and J by 5 bases, with 20 bases between. The CDR3 has 15 residues. This CDR3 is CATSRQSGGNEKLFF. In DNA form, the CDR3 reads TGTGCCACCAGCAGGCAGTCGGGGGGGAATGAAAAACTGTTTTTT. The full variable domain, completed using reference TRBV19 and TRBJ1-4, is DGGITQSPKYLFRKEGQNVTLSCEQNLNHDAMYWYRQDPGQGLRLIYYSQIVNDFQKGDIAEGYSVSREKKESFPLTVTSAQKNPTAFYLCATSRQSGGNEKLFFGSGTQLSVL.

The chain recombines TRBV11-3 with TRBJ2-1, with D tentatively TRBD1 (6 bases). The CDR3 consists of 16 residues. Trimming cost V 1 base and J 9 bases, with 19 bases left between them. Looked up from germline, CDR1 is SGHNT and CDR2 is YENEEA. CDR3 DNA sequence: TGTGCCAGCAGCTTAGTGGCGGCAAGGGGGACGGCTGAGCAGTTCTTC. The encoded protein is CASSLVAARGTAEQFF.

This chain connects TRBV28 to TRBJ2-3, with D unclear. The CDR3 sequence is 15 residues long. V was trimmed by 2 bases and J by 0 bases, leaving 9 bases between them. Germline CDR1 is MDHEN and CDR2 is SYDVKM. The CDR3 region is CASSLPLASTDTQYF. CDR3 bases: TGTGCCAGCAGTTTACCCCTTGCGAGCACAGATACGCAGTATTTT.

CDR3 region: CASSQGIGGSTDTQYF. DNA of the CDR3: TGTGCCAGCAGCCAAGGAATAGGCGGAAGCACAGATACGCAGTATTTT. The chain carries TRBV3-1 (or the pseudogene TRBV3-2) and TRBJ2-3; unclear D gene. There are 16 residues in the CDR3. The germline V gene has CDR1 LGHDT and CDR2 YNNKEL (reference sequence). The V and J ends lost 1 base and 0 bases respectively, with 11 bases between them.

This chain joins TRBV18 and TRBJ2-1; TRBD1 agrees at 9 bases. CDR1 and CDR2 (germline): KGHSH, LQKENI. CDR3 length equals 15 residues. Losses at the gene ends were 2 bases for V and 3 bases for J; bases not matched to a gene: 2. The CDR3 coding sequence is TGTGCCAGCTCACCAGAGGACAGGGGCTACAATGAGCAGTTCTTC. Translated, it gives CASSPEDRGYNEQFF.

This clone was seen just once. This sequence joins TRBV2 and TRBJ2-3; 10 bases align to TRBD2. The germline V gene encodes CDR1 SNHLY and CDR2 FYNNEI. The CDR3 is 14 amino acids. V trimming: 5 bases; J trimming: 6 bases; junction bases outside the gene matches: 5. CDR3 sequence (DNA): TGTGCCAGCAGTTCGAGCGGGGGGGACGATACGCAGTATTTT. Protein sequence: CASSSSGGDDTQYF.